A single sample is the source of the 19 T cell receptor beta chains below, sequenced in a study of cytomegalovirus exposure and HLA in healthy donors. PCR employed 60 Vbeta and 13 Jbeta primers. Libraries were prepared by immunoSEQ multiplex PCR; TCRdb keeps only in-frame clonotypes and omits some of them. The sample records around 99,000 clones, around 69% being singletons. Sequencing was carried out using PBMCs. All receptors derive from a man aged 18 to 29 in good health and CMV-seronegative.

The gene calls are TRBV6-1 and TRBJ1-6, with unresolved D. The CDR3 has 12 residues. V was trimmed by 5 bases and J by 9 bases, leaving 8 bases between them. Germline V gene sequence: CDR1 MNHNS, CDR2 SASEGT. CDR3 in DNA: TGTGCCAGCAGTATCGAGATTTCACCCCTCCACTTT. It specifies CASSIEISPLHF.

The CDR3 DNA reads as TGTGCCAGCAGTGAGTTCACCGGAGGAGGTGGCTACACCTTC. Encoded protein: CASSEFTGGGGYTF. The chain uses TRBV6-5 and TRBJ1-2; no definite D call. The CDR3 length is 14 residues. Looked up from germline, CDR1 is MNHEY and CDR2 is SVGAGI. Trimming stripped 5 bases from V and 7 bases from J, with 17 bases between.

The chain carries TRBV5-5 and TRBJ1-2; D is ambiguous. CDR3 length: 13 amino acids. V gave up 6 bases and J gave up 2 bases, with 11 bases separating them. Germline-derived CDR1 and CDR2 are SGHKS and YYEKEE (reference sequence). CDR3 DNA: TGTGCCAGCAACCTAGGGAGAAACTATGGCTACACCTTC. Its translation is CASNLGRNYGYTF.

This chain uses TRBV5-4 with TRBJ2-3; a possible D gene is TRBD2 (7 bases). The germline CDR1 and CDR2 sequences are SGHNT and YYREEE (reference sequence). V was pared by 0 bases and J by 4 bases, with 15 bases between. This CDR3 comprises 16 residues. This CDR3 reads CASSLGGGVQSDTQYF. The CDR3, as DNA: TGTGCCAGCAGCTTGGGAGGGGGGGTGCAATCAGATACGCAGTATTTT.

This clone was recorded a few times. The genes are TRBV7-8 and TRBJ1-1; D not resolved. Trimming took off 5 bases at V and 1 base at J, with 5 bases between the two ends. Germline V lookup: CDR1 SGHVS, CDR2 FQNEAQ. This CDR3 contains 12 residues. CDR3 loop: CASSRENTEAFF. Here the CDR3 DNA reads TGTGCCAGCAGCAGAGAGAACACTGAAGCTTTCTTT.

V and J are TRBV15 and TRBJ2-1; no definite D call. Trimming left V 1 base short and J 7 bases short, with 8 bases between. The CDR3 extends over 13 amino acids. Looked up from germline, CDR1 is LNHNV and CDR2 is YYDKDF (reference sequence). CDR3 DNA: TGTGCCACCAGCAGAGTGTCTCAGAATGAGCAGTTCTTC. The encoded protein is CATSRVSQNEQFF.

The chain uses TRBV7-4 and TRBJ1-5; 8 nucleotides match TRBD1. V dropped 6 bases and J dropped 6; count of bases not matched to a gene: 10. Germline V gene sequence: CDR1 SGHVT, CDR2 SQSDAQ. CDR3 length: 15 amino acids. The CDR3 spells CASSFRGLACQPQHF. CDR3 nucleotides: TGTGCCAGCAGTTTCAGGGGGCTGGCCTGTCAGCCCCAGCATTTT.

V is TRBV28 and J is TRBJ2-3; TRBD1 aligns across 11 bases. Germline CDR1 is MDHEN and CDR2 is SYDVKM. The CDR3 is made up of 14 amino acids. With V trimmed by 6 bases and J by 3 bases, 2 bases remained unmatched. DNA of the CDR3: TGTGCCAGCAGGGACAGGGGGCTTACAGATACGCAGTATTTT. It specifies CASRDRGLTDTQYF.

V and J are TRBV7-8 and TRBJ1-1; tentatively, D is TRBD1 (6 bases). The CDR3 contains 16 residues. The V gene's germline CDR1 is SGHVS and CDR2 FQNEAQ. V was shortened by 6 bases and J by 3 bases, with 20 bases between the two germline ends. In DNA form, the CDR3 reads TGTGCCAGCAGGCCTCCGAGGTGGGGGCCTGACACTGAAGCTTTCTTT. Amino acids: CASRPPRWGPDTEAFF.

The V and J genes are TRBV7-2 and TRBJ2-1; TRBD2 matches at 9 bases. This CDR3 comprises 16 residues. Germline CDR1 reads SGHTA; CDR2 reads FQGNSA. J was trimmed by 10 bases and V by 5 bases; bases with no gene match: 15. CDR3 in amino acids: CASSPIAGATSREQFF. DNA of the CDR3: TGTGCCAGCAGCCCGATAGCGGGGGCTACCTCCCGGGAGCAGTTCTTC.

The chain recombines TRBV10-3 with TRBJ1-4; tentative D call: TRBD1 (6 bases). This CDR3 spans 13 amino acids. The germline CDR1 and CDR2 sequences are ENHRY and SYGVKD. The germline V and J ends were trimmed by 11 bases and 3 bases, with 13 bases remaining between them. The CDR3 loop reads CASGGGPNEKLFF. CDR3 in DNA: TGTGCCTCGGGGGGGGGCCCTAATGAAAAACTGTTTTTT.

This clone was observed a few times. The CDR3 DNA sequence: TGTGCCAGCAGTTACCGTCGATACGGTGAGAACACTGAAGCTTTCTTT. Residues: CASSYRRYGENTEAFF. The chain has TRBV6-5 and TRBJ1-1, with unresolved D. Trimming removed 2 bases at V and 1 base at J, with 14 bases between. The CDR3 is 16 residues long. CDR1 and CDR2 (germline): MNHEY, SVGAGI.

This clone has just a few counts. The chain joins TRBV11-2 to TRBJ2-5; D is perhaps TRBD2 (5 bases). Germline V CDR1 and CDR2: SGHAT, FQNNGV. The CDR3 extends over 13 amino acids. V was pared by 3 bases and J by 2 bases, with 7 bases between. The CDR3, as DNA: TGTGCCAGCAGCTTTGGAGGACAAGAGACCCAGTACTTC. Translated: CASSFGGQETQYF.

The rearrangement uses TRBV10-3 and TRBJ2-3, with 7 bases identical to TRBD1. Germline V lookup: CDR1 ENHRY, CDR2 SYGVKD. The length of the CDR3 is 14 residues. J was trimmed by 3 bases and V by 3 bases; bases with no gene match: 3. The CDR3, as DNA: TGTGCCATCAGTGATCCGGACAGGACAGATACGCAGTATTTT. Amino acids: CAISDPDRTDTQYF.

The chain couples TRBV7-9 to TRBJ1-1; D is undetermined. V lost 5 bases and J lost 0, with 4 bases in between. The length of the CDR3 is 12 residues. CDR1 and CDR2 from the germline V gene are SEHNR and FQNEAQ (reference sequence). CDR3 sequence reads: CASSRMNTEAFF. The CDR3 region has the DNA TGTGCCAGCAGCCGTATGAACACTGAAGCTTTCTTT.

The gene calls are TRBV9 and TRBJ2-1; 7 positions agree with TRBD2. The germline CDR1 and CDR2 sequences are SGDLS and YYNGEE. The CDR3 is 11 amino acids. V gave up 7 bases and J gave up 7 bases; unmatched junction bases: 2. The CDR3 region is CASGGGNEQFF. CDR3 coding DNA: TGTGCCAGCGGGGGGGGGAATGAGCAGTTCTTC.

This clone was counted only a few times. The chain recombines TRBV13 with TRBJ1-1; D not resolved. V lost 0 bases and J lost 8, with 4 bases in between. The CDR3 extends over 11 amino acids. Germline assignment: CDR1 PRHDT and CDR2 FYEKMQ (reference sequence). This CDR3 is CASSLGREAFF. As DNA, the CDR3 is TGTGCCAGCAGCTTAGGGAGGGAAGCTTTCTTT.

This clone was seen a few times. V and J are TRBV5-1 and TRBJ1-4; 7 bases map to TRBD1. Germline loops: CDR1 SGHRS, CDR2 YFSETQ. The length of the CDR3 is 14 residues. After removal of 4 bases from V and 8 bases from J, the junction contained 8 bases not matched to a gene. CDR3 protein: CASSLRDRGEKLFF. In nucleotides, the CDR3 is TGCGCCAGCAGCCTCCGGGACAGAGGCGAAAAACTGTTTTTT.

The chain carries TRBV6-6 and TRBJ2-3; weak D call: TRBD2 (6 bases). The germline V and J ends were trimmed by 6 bases and 3 bases, with 7 bases remaining between them. Germline CDR1 reads MNHNY; CDR2 reads SVGAGI (reference sequence). The CDR3 is 12 amino acids. The CDR3 here is CASSGSTDTQYF. The CDR3, as DNA: TGTGCCAGCAGCGGGAGTACAGATACGCAGTATTTT.